The source of this T cell receptor beta chain is a study of T cell responses to AZD1222 COVID-19 vaccine. Study context: Investigators merged groups given second doses at roughly 4 or roughly 12 weeks. Study-wide results and limits: Nearly half of spike-specific TCRs reportedly target variant regions that are unmutated in the B.1.351 and B.1.1.7 variants. CD4 TCRs linked to vaccination spanned spike, dominating at 160-218 and 743-854.

The ends lost 6 bases at V and 6 bases at J; junction bases unmatched: 6. Germline CDR1 MDHEN, CDR2 SYDVKM. This CDR3 contains 14 residues. Method: immunoSEQ multiplex PCR; TCRdb's copy keeps in-frame clones and lacks some. The data hold about 110,000 clones, with 85% to 90% observed a single time. About this clone itself: Its antigen is undetermined.

This receptor was identified in an adult in good health. The starting material was peripheral blood, obtained on day 0 of AZD1222 vaccination. The V call is TRBV28, the J call TRBJ1-5, with 9 bases matching TRBD1. In DNA, the CDR3 is TGTGCCAGCAGATCCACAGGGGGCGTTCAGCCCCAGCATTTT. Its protein is CASRSTGGVQPQHF.